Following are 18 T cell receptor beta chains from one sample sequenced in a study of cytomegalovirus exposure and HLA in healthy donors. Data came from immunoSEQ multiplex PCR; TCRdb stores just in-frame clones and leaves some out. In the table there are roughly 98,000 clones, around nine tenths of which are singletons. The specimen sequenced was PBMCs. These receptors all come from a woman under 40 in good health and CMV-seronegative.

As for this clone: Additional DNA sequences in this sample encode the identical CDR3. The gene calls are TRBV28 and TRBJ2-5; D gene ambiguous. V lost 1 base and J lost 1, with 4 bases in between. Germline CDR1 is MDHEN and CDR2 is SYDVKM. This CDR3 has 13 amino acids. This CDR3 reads CASSLSGQETQYF. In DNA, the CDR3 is TGTGCCAGCAGTTTATCCGGCCAAGAGACCCAGTACTTC. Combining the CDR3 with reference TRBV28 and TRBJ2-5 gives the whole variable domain DVKVTQSSRYLVKRTGEKVFLECVQDMDHENMFWYRQDPGLGLRLIYFSYDVKMKEKGDIPEGYSVSREKKERFSLILESASTNQTSMYLCASSLSGQETQYFGPGTRLLVL.

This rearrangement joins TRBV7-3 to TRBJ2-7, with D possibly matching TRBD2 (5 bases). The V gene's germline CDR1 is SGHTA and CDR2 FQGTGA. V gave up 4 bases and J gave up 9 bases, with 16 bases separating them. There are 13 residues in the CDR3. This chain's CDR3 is CASSSGPGKGQYF. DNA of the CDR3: TGTGCCAGCAGCTCCGGGCCGGGGAAAGGGCAGTACTTC.

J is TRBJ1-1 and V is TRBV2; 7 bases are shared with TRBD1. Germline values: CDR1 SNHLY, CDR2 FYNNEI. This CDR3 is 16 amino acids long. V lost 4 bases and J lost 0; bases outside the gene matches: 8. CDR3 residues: CASSVLGGQMNTEAFF. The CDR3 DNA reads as TGTGCCAGCAGTGTCCTCGGGGGACAGATGAACACTGAAGCTTTCTTT.

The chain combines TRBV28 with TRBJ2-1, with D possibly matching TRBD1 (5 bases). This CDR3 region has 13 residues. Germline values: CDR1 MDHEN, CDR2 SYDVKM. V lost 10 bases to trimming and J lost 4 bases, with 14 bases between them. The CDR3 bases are TGTGCCACCGAATCGACAGATTACAATGAGCAGTTCTTC. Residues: CATESTDYNEQFF.

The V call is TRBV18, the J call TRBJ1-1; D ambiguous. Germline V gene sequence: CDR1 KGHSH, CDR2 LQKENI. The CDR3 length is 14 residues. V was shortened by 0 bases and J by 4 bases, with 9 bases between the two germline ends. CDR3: CASSPPAGSTEAFF. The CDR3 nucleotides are TGTGCCAGCTCACCACCGGCGGGGAGCACTGAAGCTTTCTTT.

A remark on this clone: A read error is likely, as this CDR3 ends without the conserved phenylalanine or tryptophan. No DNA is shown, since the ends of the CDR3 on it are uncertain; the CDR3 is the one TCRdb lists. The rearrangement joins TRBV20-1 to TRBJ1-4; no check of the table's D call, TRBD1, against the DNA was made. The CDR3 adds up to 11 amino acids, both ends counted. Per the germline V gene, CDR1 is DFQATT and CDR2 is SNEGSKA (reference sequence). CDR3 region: CSARARDRAIV.

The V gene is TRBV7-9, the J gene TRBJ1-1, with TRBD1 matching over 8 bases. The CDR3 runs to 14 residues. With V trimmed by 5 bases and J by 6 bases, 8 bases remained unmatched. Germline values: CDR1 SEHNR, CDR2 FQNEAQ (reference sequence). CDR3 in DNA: TGTGCCAGCAGCCGGACGGACAGGGTAGCTGAAGCTTTCTTT. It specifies CASSRTDRVAEAFF.

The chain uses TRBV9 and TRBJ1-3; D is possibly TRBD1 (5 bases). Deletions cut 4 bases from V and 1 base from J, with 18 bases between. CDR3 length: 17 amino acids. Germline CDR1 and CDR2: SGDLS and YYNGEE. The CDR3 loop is CASSNPSQGSSGNTIYF. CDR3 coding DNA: TGTGCCAGCAGCAATCCTTCCCAGGGCTCGTCTGGAAACACCATATATTTT.

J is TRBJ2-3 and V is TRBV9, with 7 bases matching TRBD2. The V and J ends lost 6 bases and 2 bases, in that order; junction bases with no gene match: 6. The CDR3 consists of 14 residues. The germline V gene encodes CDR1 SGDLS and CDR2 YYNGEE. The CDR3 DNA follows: TGTGCCAGCACCCGGGACTATAACACAGATACGCAGTATTTT. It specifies CASTRDYNTDTQYF.

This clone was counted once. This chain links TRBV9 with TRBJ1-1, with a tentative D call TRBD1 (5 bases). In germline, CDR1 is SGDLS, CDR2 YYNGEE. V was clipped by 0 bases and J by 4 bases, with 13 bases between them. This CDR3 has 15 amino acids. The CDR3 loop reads CASSVGGAGVTEAFF. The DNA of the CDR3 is TGTGCCAGCAGCGTAGGTGGGGCGGGGGTCACTGAAGCTTTCTTT.

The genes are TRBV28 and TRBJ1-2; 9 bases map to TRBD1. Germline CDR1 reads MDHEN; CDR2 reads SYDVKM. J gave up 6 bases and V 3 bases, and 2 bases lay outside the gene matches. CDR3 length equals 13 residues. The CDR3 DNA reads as TGTGCCAGCAGTTTGAGGGACAGGGATGGCTACACCTTC. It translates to CASSLRDRDGYTF.

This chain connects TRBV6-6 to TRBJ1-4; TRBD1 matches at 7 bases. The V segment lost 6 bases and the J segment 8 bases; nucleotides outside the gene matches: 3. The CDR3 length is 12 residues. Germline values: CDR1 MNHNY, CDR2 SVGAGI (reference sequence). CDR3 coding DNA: TGTGCCAGCAGGCGGGACAGCGAAAAACTGTTTTTT. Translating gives CASRRDSEKLFF.

This CDR3 reads CSVEVAGVYEQYF. As DNA, the CDR3 is TGCAGCGTTGAGGTAGCGGGTGTCTACGAGCAGTACTTC. The V gene is TRBV29-1, the J gene TRBJ2-7; 7 bases align to TRBD2. This CDR3 is 13 amino acids long. CDR1 and CDR2 (germline): SQVTM, ANQGSEA. J lost 3 bases, V lost 3 bases, and 5 bases had no gene match.

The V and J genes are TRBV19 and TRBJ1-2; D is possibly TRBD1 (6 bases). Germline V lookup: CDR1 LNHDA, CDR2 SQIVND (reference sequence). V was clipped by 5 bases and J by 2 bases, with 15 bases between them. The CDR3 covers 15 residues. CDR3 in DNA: TGTGCCAGTAGTTCCCCGGGGGGGCTGAACTATGGCTACACCTTC. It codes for CASSSPGGLNYGYTF.

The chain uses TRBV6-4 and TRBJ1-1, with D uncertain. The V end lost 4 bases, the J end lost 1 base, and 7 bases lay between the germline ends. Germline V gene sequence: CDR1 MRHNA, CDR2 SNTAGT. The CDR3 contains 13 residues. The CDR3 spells CASSAAENTEAFF. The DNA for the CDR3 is TGTGCCAGCAGTGCCGCGGAGAACACTGAAGCTTTCTTT.

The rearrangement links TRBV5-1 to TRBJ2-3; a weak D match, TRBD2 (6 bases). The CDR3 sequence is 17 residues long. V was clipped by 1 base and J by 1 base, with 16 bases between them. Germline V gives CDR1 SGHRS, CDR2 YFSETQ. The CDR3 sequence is CASSLSSTRSGTDTQYF. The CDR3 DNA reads TGCGCCAGCAGCTTGTCTTCGACTAGGTCTGGCACAGATACGCAGTATTTT.

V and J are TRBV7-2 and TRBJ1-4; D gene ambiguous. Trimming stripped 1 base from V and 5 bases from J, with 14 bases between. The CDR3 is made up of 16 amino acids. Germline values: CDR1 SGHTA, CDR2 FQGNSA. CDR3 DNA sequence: TGTGCCAGCAGCTTAGGTTCCCGGCCCAGGAATGAAAAACTGTTTTTT. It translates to CASSLGSRPRNEKLFF.

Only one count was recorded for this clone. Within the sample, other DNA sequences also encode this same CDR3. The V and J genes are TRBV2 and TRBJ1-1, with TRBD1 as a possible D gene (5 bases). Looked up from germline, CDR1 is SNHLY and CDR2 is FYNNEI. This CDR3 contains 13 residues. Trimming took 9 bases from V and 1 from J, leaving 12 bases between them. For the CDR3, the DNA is TGTGCCAGTGGAAGACAGCCGAACACTGAAGCTTTCTTT. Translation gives CASGRQPNTEAFF.